What follows describes a single T cell receptor (beta chain). The entry originates in a study of T cell changes during pregnancy in multiple sclerosis. Germline CDR1 SGHVS, CDR2 FNYEAQ. The CDR3 consists of 16 residues. V gave up 5 bases and J gave up 5 bases; unmatched junction bases: 9. Produced via immunoSEQ multiplex PCR; TCRdb's table is partial and in-frame only. The sample has 25,000 to 35,000 clones; approximately 92% are singletons. This TCR derives from a female donor with multiple sclerosis, enrolled in a pregnancy study. This specimen consisted of CD8+ T cells from peripheral blood mononuclear cells, obtained in the second trimester of pregnancy. This chain uses TRBV7-6 with TRBJ2-7, with TRBD2 identical over 13 bases. The CDR3 here is CASSPWTSGSSNEQYF. As DNA, the CDR3 is TGTGCCAGCAGCCCTTGGACTAGCGGGAGCTCTAACGAGCAGTACTTC. Full variable domain (outside the CDR3, taken from reference TRBV7-6 and TRBJ2-7): GAGVSQSPRYKVTKRGQDVALRCDPISGHVSLYWYRQALGQGPEFLTYFNYEAQQDKSGLPNDRFSAERPEGSISTLTIQRTEQRDSAMYRCASSPWTSGSSNEQYFGPGTRLTVT.